The rows below give T cell receptor beta chains drawn from one sample of a study of CD8 T cells in ankylosing spondylitis. Each CDR3 protein is one row after TCRdb ran MiXCR on the 5' RACE reads. The repertoire consists of about 240,000 distinct CDR3 sequences, with roughly 8.6% occurring once and the leading ten covering 6.8%. The sample comprised blood, either unsorted or a sorted T cell fraction (not recorded which). The receptors originated from a male donor with ankylosing spondylitis or in good health (not recorded which). CDR3s include the opening cysteine and the closing phenylalanine or tryptophan. The D gene is left open where the match is weak. Clone size, where shown, is once, few, many, or a class for clones that have expanded.

CDR3 | DNA | J | D | V | size
CSVRVGASEQYF | TGCAGCGTTAGGGTGGGAGCTTCCGAGCAGTACTTC | TRBJ2-7 | . | TRBV29-1 | many
CASSLSGDEQFF | TGTGCCAGCAGTTTGTCAGGGGATGAGCAGTTCTTC | TRBJ2-1 | . | TRBV6-5 | many
CASSLALTWDTGELFF | TGTGCCAGCAGCTTGGCCCTGACTTGGGACACCGGGGAGCTGTTTTTT | TRBJ2-2 | . | TRBV5-8 | few
CASSSLDRVQFF | TGTGCCAGCAGTTCCCTGGACAGGGTCCAGTTCTTC | TRBJ2-1 | TRBD1 | TRBV6-5 | many
CASSDRGLYGYTF | TGTGCCAGCAGCGACAGGGGACTGTATGGCTACACCTTC | TRBJ1-2 | TRBD1 | TRBV7-2 | many
CASSPGQGLRDEQYF | TGTGCCAGCAGCCCTGGACAGGGGCTTAGGGACGAGCAGTACTTC | TRBJ2-7 | TRBD1 | TRBV16 | .
CASSFNGGSPLHF | TGTGCCAGCAGTTTTAACGGGGGATCACCCCTCCACTTT | TRBJ1-6 | . | TRBV12-3/TRBV12-4 | many
CASSLTGRTGELFF | TGTGCCAGCAGTTTAACGGGGCGCACCGGGGAGCTGTTTTTT | TRBJ2-2 | . | TRBV12-3/TRBV12-4 | many
CASRLNPSSTDTQYF | TGTGCCAGCAGACTTAATCCTTCTAGCACAGATACGCAGTATTTT | TRBJ2-3 | . | TRBV12-3/TRBV12-4 | many
CSARSRGEGQPQHF | TGCAGTGCTAGAAGCAGGGGGGAAGGCCAGCCCCAGCATTTT | TRBJ1-5 | TRBD1 | TRBV20-1 | many
CASSLLGTVGTYEQYF | TGCGCCAGCAGCTTGCTGGGGACAGTGGGAACCTACGAGCAGTACTTC | TRBJ2-7 | TRBD1 | TRBV5-1 | many
CASSLAGSGLGFYEQYF | TGTGCCAGCAGCTTGGCAGGGTCGGGACTAGGTTTCTACGAGCAGTACTTC | TRBJ2-7 | TRBD2 | TRBV5-5 | few
CSLAGLAGPPETQYF | TGCAGTCTGGCTGGGCTAGCGGGGCCGCCAGAGACCCAGTACTTC | TRBJ2-5 | TRBD2 | TRBV20-1 | few
CASSPDPGTSSAGELFF | TGTGCCAGCAGCCCCGATCCCGGGACTAGTTCGGCCGGGGAGCTGTTTTTT | TRBJ2-2 | TRBD2 | TRBV7-3 | .
CASSLQGPQRDEQYF | TGCGCCAGCAGCTTACAGGGTCCGCAAAGGGACGAGCAGTACTTC | TRBJ2-7 | . | TRBV5-1 | many
CASSQDVPVNTEAFF | TGCGCCAGCAGCCAAGATGTTCCGGTGAACACTGAAGCTTTCTTT | TRBJ1-1 | . | TRBV4-3 | many
CASSTRTETGYTF | TGTGCCAGCAGTACCCGGACGGAAACCGGCTACACCTTC | TRBJ1-2 | . | TRBV6-1 | once
CASGVSPSSSYEQYF | TGTGCCAGCGGAGTTAGCCCATCTAGCTCCTACGAGCAGTACTTC | TRBJ2-7 | . | TRBV28 | many
CASSPQGGTQYF | TGTGCCAGCAGTCCCCAAGGCGGGACCCAGTACTTC | TRBJ2-5 | . | TRBV12-3/TRBV12-4 | many
CATSGAGGPGTDTQYF | TGTGCCACCAGTGGAGCGGGAGGGCCGGGGACAGATACGCAGTATTTT | TRBJ2-3 | TRBD2 | TRBV24-1 | few
CASSQRIREDEQFF | TGCGCCAGCAGCCAACGGATCAGGGAGGATGAGCAGTTCTTC | TRBJ2-1 | . | TRBV5-1 | .
CASSLAGGSSYEQYF | TGTGCCAGCAGCTTAGCGGGGGGGAGCTCCTACGAGCAGTACTTC | TRBJ2-7 | TRBD2 | TRBV7-2 | many
CASSQDRGQNTEAFF | TGCGCCAGCAGCCAAGATAGGGGCCAGAACACTGAAGCTTTCTTT | TRBJ1-1 | . | TRBV4-3 | few
CASSLRGATF | TGTGCCAGCAGTTTGAGGGGGGCCACCTTC | TRBJ1-2 | . | TRBV12-3/TRBV12-4 | many
CASSVSGYYEQYF | TGTGCCAGCAGTGTTTCAGGGTACTACGAGCAGTACTTC | TRBJ2-7 | . | TRBV12-3/TRBV12-4 | many
CSAPRTSGKVYTQYF | TGCAGTGCTCCCCGGACTAGCGGAAAGGTTTATACGCAGTATTTT | TRBJ2-3 | TRBD2 | TRBV20-1 | many
CSAQQGSWEKLFF | TGCAGTGCTCAACAGGGGAGTTGGGAAAAACTGTTTTTT | TRBJ1-4 | TRBD1 | TRBV20-1 | many
CASSFQRQPQHF | TGTGCCAGCAGCTTCCAGAGGCAGCCCCAGCATTTT | TRBJ1-5 | . | TRBV7-2 | few
CSGEREGREYEQYF | TGCAGTGGGGAAAGGGAGGGGCGCGAATACGAGCAGTACTTC | TRBJ2-7 | TRBD2 | TRBV20-1 | many
CASSLEGIGTQYF | TGTGCCAGCAGCTTAGAGGGGATAGGGACCCAGTACTTC | TRBJ2-5 | . | TRBV7-9 | many
CASSIGGDEQYF | TGTGCCAGCAGTATTGGCGGCGACGAGCAGTACTTC | TRBJ2-7 | . | TRBV28 | once
CASSVEGQGRSPLHF | TGTGCCAGCAGCGTAGAAGGTCAGGGCCGGTCACCCCTCCACTTT | TRBJ1-6 | . | TRBV9 | many
CASSLRQDYEQYF | TGTGCCAGCAGCTTGCGACAGGACTACGAGCAGTACTTC | TRBJ2-7 | . | TRBV7-2 | many
CASRSKLNTEAFF | TGTGCCAGCAGGTCCAAGTTGAACACTGAAGCTTTCTTT | TRBJ1-1 | . | TRBV12-3/TRBV12-4 | many
CASSPPGITGASYGYTF | TGTGCCAGCAGCCCCCCGGGGATAACAGGAGCATCCTATGGCTACACCTTC | TRBJ1-2 | . | TRBV11-2 | .
CASRSGQSNYNEQFF | TGCGCCAGCAGAAGTGGACAGTCGAACTACAATGAGCAGTTCTTC | TRBJ2-1 | . | TRBV5-1 | many
CASSYNEGGRPSLEQYF | TGTGCCAGCAGCTATAACGAGGGGGGACGGCCCTCGCTGGAGCAGTACTTC | TRBJ2-7 | . | TRBV14 | .
CASSPFGGGAEGNTEAFF | TGCGCCAGCAGCCCATTCGGAGGGGGCGCCGAGGGAAACACTGAAGCTTTCTTT | TRBJ1-1 | TRBD1 | TRBV5-1 | many
CASGDRAEQYF | TGTGCCAGCGGTGATCGCGCGGAGCAGTACTTC | TRBJ2-7 | . | TRBV7-2 | many
CSVEVRTTGANVLTF | TGCAGCGTTGAAGTCAGAACGACCGGGGCCAACGTCCTGACTTTC | TRBJ2-6 | . | TRBV29-1 | many
CASSSSAGGPSSYNEQFF | TGCGCCAGCAGCTCGTCGGCGGGGGGGCCCAGCTCCTACAATGAGCAGTTCTTC | TRBJ2-1 | TRBD2 | TRBV5-1 | few
CASSALGEPYGYTF | TGTGCCAGCAGCGCCCTCGGGGAACCCTATGGCTACACCTTC | TRBJ1-2 | . | TRBV9 | many
CSVGPGSDSGANVLTF | TGCAGCGTGGGACCCGGGTCGGACTCTGGGGCCAACGTCCTGACTTTC | TRBJ2-6 | . | TRBV29-1 | many
CSASWVAETQYF | TGCAGTGCCTCCTGGGTAGCAGAGACCCAGTACTTC | TRBJ2-5 | . | TRBV20-1 | many
CASSSGLGQGETQYF | TGTGCCAGCAGCTCGGGCCTCGGACAGGGAGAGACCCAGTACTTC | TRBJ2-5 | TRBD1 | TRBV11-2 | .
CASSYSRQSGYTF | TGTGCCAGCAGTTACTCAAGGCAGAGTGGCTACACCTTC | TRBJ1-2 | . | TRBV6-5 | few
CSVEGRSEGYTF | TGCAGCGTTGAAGGGCGATCGGAGGGCTACACCTTC | TRBJ1-2 | . | TRBV29-1 | many
CASSSTEASGGSYNEQFF | TGTGCCAGCAGCTCAACAGAGGCTAGCGGGGGCTCCTACAATGAGCAGTTCTTC | TRBJ2-1 | TRBD2 | TRBV11-1 | .
CASSSSYSNQPQHF | TGTGCCAGCAGTTCAAGCTATAGCAATCAGCCCCAGCATTTT | TRBJ1-5 | . | TRBV12-3/TRBV12-4 | many
CASSFGLSENSPLHF | TGTGCCAGCAGCTTTGGTCTGAGCGAGAATTCACCCCTCCACTTT | TRBJ1-6 | . | TRBV7-9 | many
CASSPYTGGENTEAFF | TGCGCCAGCAGCCCCTATACAGGGGGCGAAAACACTGAAGCTTTCTTT | TRBJ1-1 | TRBD1 | TRBV5-1 | .
CASSPGTYYSTDTQYF | TGCGCCAGCAGCCCCGGGACCTACTACAGCACAGATACGCAGTATTTT | TRBJ2-3 | . | TRBV5-1 | many
CASSGDLGSFLPYEQYF | TGTGCCAGCAGCGGAGACCTTGGTAGCTTCCTCCCCTACGAGCAGTACTTC | TRBJ2-7 | . | TRBV7-2 | many
CAISGREIVEQYF | TGTGCCATCAGTGGGCGGGAAATCGTCGAGCAGTACTTC | TRBJ2-7 | . | TRBV10-3 | many
CASRREAHNEQFF | TGTGCCAGCCGGCGGGAGGCTCACAATGAGCAGTTCTTC | TRBJ2-1 | TRBD2 | TRBV6-6 | many
CASSLSLAGRRAYEQFF | TGCGCCAGCAGCTTGTCTCTAGCGGGTCGCAGAGCGTATGAGCAGTTCTTC | TRBJ2-1 | TRBD2 | TRBV5-1 | .
CASSFKRGGQLAKNIQYF | TGTGCCAGCAGTTTCAAGCGAGGGGGACAACTAGCCAAAAACATTCAGTACTTC | TRBJ2-4 | . | TRBV12-3/TRBV12-4 | many
CASSLLDTDTQYF | TGTGCCAGCAGTTTATTAGACACAGATACGCAGTATTTT | TRBJ2-3 | . | TRBV12-3/TRBV12-4 | many
CASSAARGGLQYF | TGTGCCAGCAGCGCTGCTAGGGGGGGTCTTCAGTACTTC | TRBJ2-4 | . | TRBV7-2 | .
CASSQDPQHGNTIYF | TGCGCCAGCAGCCAAGATCCCCAGCATGGAAACACCATATATTTT | TRBJ1-3 | . | TRBV4-3 | .